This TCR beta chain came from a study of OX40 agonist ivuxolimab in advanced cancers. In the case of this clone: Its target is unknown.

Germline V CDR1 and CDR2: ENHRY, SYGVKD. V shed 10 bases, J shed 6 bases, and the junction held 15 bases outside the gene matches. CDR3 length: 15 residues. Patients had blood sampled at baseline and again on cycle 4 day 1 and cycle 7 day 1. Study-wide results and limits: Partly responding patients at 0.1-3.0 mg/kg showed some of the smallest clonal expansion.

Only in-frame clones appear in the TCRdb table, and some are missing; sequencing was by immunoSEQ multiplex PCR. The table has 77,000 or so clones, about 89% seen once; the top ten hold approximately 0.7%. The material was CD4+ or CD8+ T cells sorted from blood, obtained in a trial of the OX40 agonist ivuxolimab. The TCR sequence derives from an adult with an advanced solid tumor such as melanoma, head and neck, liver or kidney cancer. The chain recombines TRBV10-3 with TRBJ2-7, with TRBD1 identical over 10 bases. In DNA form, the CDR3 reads TGTGCCACCAACATGGACAGGGGGTTACTGGGCGAGCAGTACTTC. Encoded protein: CATNMDRGLLGEQYF.